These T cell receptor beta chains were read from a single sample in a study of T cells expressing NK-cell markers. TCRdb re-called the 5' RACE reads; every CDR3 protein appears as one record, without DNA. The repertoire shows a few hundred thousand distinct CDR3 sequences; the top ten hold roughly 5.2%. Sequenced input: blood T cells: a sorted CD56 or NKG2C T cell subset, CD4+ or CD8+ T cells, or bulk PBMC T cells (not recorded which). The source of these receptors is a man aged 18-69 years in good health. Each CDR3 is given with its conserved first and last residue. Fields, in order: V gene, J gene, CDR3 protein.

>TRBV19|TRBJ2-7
CASSIGSRHLSSYEQYF
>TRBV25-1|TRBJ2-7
CASSDPGRNSYEQYF
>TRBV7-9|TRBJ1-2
CAVSQGYGYTF
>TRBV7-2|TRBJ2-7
CASSFGPGPTYEQYF
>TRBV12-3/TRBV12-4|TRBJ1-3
CASSLGGQRRSGNTIYF
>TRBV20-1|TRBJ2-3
CSAGPPRGRGDTQYF
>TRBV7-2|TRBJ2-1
CASSIKYTMTVEQFF
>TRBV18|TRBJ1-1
CASSPRSGWGSMNTEAFF
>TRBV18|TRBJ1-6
CASSLGQQLSPLHF
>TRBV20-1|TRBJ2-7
CSAYRADEQYF
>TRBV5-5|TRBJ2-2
CASSPFSGAANTGELFF
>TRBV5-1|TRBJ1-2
CASSPGQSYGYTF
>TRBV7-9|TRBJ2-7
CASSPSQGVAYEQYF
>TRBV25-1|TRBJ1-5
CASSRHHTHQPQHF
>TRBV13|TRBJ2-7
CASSPVGGSYEQYF
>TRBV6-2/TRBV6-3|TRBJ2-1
CASSYSPVRDEQFF
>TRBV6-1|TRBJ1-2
CASSPGDFFGGYTF
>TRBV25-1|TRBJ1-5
CASSEVGNQPQHF
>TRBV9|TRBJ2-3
CASSVRATTVGPDTQYF
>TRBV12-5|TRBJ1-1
CASGPVGDLAFF
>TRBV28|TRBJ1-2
CASKMSPGQVNYGYTF
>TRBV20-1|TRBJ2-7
CSATGLEGPYF
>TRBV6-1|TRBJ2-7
CASQLAQGSYEQYF
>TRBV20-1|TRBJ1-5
CSAILEGRVDQPQHF
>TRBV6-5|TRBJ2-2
CASSYRGRYTGELFF
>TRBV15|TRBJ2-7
CATSVDRSSYEQYF
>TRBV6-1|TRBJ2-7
CASSEQRGVTYEQYF
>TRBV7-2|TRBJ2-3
CASSPTGFGSDTQYF
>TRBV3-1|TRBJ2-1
CASSSLAGGLRNEQFF
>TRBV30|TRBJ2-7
CAWTSTGYYEQYF
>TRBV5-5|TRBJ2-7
CASSPQPNYEQYF
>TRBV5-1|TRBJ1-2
CASSTPEDRGYGYTF
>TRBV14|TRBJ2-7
CASSQEGVRGGNEQYF
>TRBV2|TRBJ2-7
CASTPGLARYYEQYF
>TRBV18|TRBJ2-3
CASSPQKGQGNTQYF
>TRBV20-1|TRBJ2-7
CSAKWTGGGDEQYF